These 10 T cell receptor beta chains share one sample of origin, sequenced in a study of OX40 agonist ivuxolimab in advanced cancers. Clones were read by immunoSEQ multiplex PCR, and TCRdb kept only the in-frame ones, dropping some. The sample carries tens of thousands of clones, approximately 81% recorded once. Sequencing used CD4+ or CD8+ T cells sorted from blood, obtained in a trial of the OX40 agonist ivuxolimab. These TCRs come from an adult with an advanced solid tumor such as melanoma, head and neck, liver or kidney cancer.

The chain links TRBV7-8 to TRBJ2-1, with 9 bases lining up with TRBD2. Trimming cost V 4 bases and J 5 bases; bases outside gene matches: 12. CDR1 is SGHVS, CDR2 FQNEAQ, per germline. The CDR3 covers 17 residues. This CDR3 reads CASSSRGGGEKNNEQFF. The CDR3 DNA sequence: TGTGCCAGCAGCTCCCGTGGCGGGGGGGAAAAAAACAATGAGCAGTTCTTC.

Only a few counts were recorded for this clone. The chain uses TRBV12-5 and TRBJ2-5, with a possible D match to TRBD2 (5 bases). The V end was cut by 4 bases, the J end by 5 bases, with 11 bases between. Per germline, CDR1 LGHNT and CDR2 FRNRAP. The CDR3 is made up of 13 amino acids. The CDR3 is CASGSGSGETQYF. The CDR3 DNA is TGTGCTAGTGGTTCCGGGTCGGGGGAGACCCAGTACTTC.

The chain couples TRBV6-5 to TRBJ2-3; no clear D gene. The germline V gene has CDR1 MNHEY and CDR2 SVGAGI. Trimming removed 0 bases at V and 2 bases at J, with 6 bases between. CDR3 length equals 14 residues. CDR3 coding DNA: TGTGCCAGCAGTTACTCGCAGCCCACAGATACGCAGTATTTT. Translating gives CASSYSQPTDTQYF.

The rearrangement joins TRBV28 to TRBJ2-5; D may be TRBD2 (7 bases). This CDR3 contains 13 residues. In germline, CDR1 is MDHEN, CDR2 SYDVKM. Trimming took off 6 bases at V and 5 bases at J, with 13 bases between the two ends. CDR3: CASSVQGGETQYF. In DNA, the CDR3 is TGTGCCAGCAGCGTACAGGGAGGGGAGACCCAGTACTTC.

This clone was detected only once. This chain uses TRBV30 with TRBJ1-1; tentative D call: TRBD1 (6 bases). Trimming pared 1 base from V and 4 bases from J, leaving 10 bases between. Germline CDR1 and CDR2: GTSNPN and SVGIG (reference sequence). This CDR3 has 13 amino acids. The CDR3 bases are TGTGCCTGGAGTGCAGGGGACGGCACTGAAGCTTTCTTT. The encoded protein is CAWSAGDGTEAFF.

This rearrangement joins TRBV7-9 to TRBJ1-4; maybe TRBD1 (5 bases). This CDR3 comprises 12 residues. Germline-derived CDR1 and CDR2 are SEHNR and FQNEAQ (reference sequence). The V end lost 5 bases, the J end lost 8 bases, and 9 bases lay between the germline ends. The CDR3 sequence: CASSRAGEKLFF. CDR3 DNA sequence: TGTGCCAGCAGCAGAGCAGGGGAAAAACTGTTTTTT.

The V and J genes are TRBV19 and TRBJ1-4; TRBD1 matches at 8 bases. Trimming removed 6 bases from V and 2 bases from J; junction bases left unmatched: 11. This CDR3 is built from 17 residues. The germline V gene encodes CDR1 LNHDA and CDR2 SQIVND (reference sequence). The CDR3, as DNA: TGTGCCAGTAGCCTTGGGCAGGGGGCTCGCACTAATGAAAAACTGTTTTTT. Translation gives CASSLGQGARTNEKLFF.

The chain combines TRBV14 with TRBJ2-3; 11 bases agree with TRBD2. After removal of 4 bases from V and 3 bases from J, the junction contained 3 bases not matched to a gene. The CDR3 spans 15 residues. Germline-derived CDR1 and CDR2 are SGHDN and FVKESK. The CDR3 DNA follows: TGTGCCAGCAGCCCCCTAGCGGGAGGTACAGATACGCAGTATTTT. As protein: CASSPLAGGTDTQYF.

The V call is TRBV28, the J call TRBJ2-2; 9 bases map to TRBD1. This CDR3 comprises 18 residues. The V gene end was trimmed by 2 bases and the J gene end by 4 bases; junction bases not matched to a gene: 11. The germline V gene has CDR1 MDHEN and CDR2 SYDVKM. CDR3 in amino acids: CASSLSISGQGITGELFF. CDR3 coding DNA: TGTGCCAGCAGTTTAAGTATTTCGGGACAGGGAATCACCGGGGAGCTGTTTTTT. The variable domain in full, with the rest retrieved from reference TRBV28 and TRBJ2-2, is DVKVTQSSRYLVKRTGEKVFLECVQDMDHENMFWYRQDPGLGLRLIYFSYDVKMKEKGDIPEGYSVSREKKERFSLILESASTNQTSMYLCASSLSISGQGITGELFFGEGSRLTVL.

CDR3 sequence: CASSYRAEAFF. The CDR3 bases are TGCGCCAGCAGTTACAGGGCTGAAGCTTTCTTT. The chain carries TRBV10-2 and TRBJ1-1, with D possibly TRBD1 on 6 matching bases. Trimming took 5 bases from V and 6 from J, leaving 7 bases between them. Germline assignment: CDR1 WSHSY and CDR2 SAAADI. The CDR3 runs 11 residues.